The rows below give T cell receptor beta chains drawn from one sample of a study of T cells after yellow fever vaccination. Each CDR3 protein gets one entry after TCRdb re-called the 5' RACE reads with MiXCR. Here the sample spans 450,000 to 650,000 distinct CDR3 sequences, 13% being singletons. Sequenced material: PBMCs, taken on the day of the yellow fever booster vaccination. The receptors here all came from a man under 40 who received the YFV17D yellow fever vaccine. CDR3s include the opening cysteine and the closing phenylalanine or tryptophan. Each record gives: clone size, D gene, V gene, J gene, CDR3 protein, CDR3 DNA. D genes are given only for firm matches. The size field is filled for only some rows; it gives once, few, many or a size class.

few,NA,TRBV4-3,TRBJ2-3,CASSQDFVLVADTQYF,TGCGCCAGCAGCCAAGATTTCGTACTAGTTGCAGATACGCAGTATTTT
NA,NA,TRBV12-3/TRBV12-4,TRBJ2-7,CASRVLGGEQYF,TGTGCCAGCAGGGTCCTGGGTGGCGAGCAGTACTTC
NA,NA,TRBV3-1,TRBJ2-7,CASSQVPTGFQQYF,TGTGCCAGCAGCCAAGTACCGACAGGCTTCCAGCAGTACTTC
NA,NA,TRBV7-2,TRBJ1-1,CASRKQGNTEAFF,TGTGCCAGCAGAAAACAGGGGAACACTGAAGCTTTCTTT
NA,NA,TRBV28,TRBJ2-7,CASSLGGFVSEQYF,TGTGCCAGCAGTTTAGGCGGGTTTGTCTCCGAGCAGTACTTC
NA,TRBD2,TRBV12-3/TRBV12-4,TRBJ2-3,CASSPSSGRGTDTQYF,TGTGCCAGCAGTCCTTCCAGCGGGAGAGGGACAGATACGCAGTATTTT
few,TRBD1,TRBV7-9,TRBJ2-5,CAGGQGILETQYF,TGTGCCGGTGGACAGGGAATTTTGGAGACCCAGTACTTC
few,NA,TRBV12-3/TRBV12-4,TRBJ1-2,CASSQGTVTYGYTF,TGTGCCAGCAGCCAGGGAACGGTGACCTATGGCTACACCTTC
few,NA,TRBV6-2/TRBV6-3,TRBJ2-7,CASSLKAWQYF,TGTGCCAGCAGTCTCAAGGCATGGCAGTACTTC
NA,NA,TRBV6-1,TRBJ2-5,CASSPMWGKDRETQYF,TGTGCCAGCAGCCCCATGTGGGGGAAGGACCGAGAGACCCAGTACTTC
NA,NA,TRBV29-1,TRBJ2-6,CSSSRAGLVGANVLTF,TGCAGCTCATCCCGGGCAGGGTTAGTTGGGGCCAACGTCCTGACTTTC
NA,NA,TRBV5-4,TRBJ2-7,CASSLRDKVYEQYF,TGTGCCAGCAGCTTACGGGACAAAGTATACGAGCAGTACTTC
few,NA,TRBV6-1,TRBJ2-5,CASRTGGRETQYF,TGTGCCAGCCGGACGGGGGGCCGAGAGACCCAGTACTTC
few,NA,TRBV12-3/TRBV12-4,TRBJ2-1,CASRTPGNEQFF,TGTGCCAGCAGGACCCCAGGCAATGAGCAGTTCTTC
few,NA,TRBV7-6,TRBJ2-7,CASSLGGAYYEQYF,TGTGCCAGCAGCTTAGGAGGAGCATACTACGAGCAGTACTTC
NA,NA,TRBV7-2,TRBJ2-1,CASSLEGSNEQFF,TGTGCCAGCAGCTTAGAAGGAAGCAATGAGCAGTTCTTC
few,TRBD1,TRBV9,TRBJ2-5,CASSVDPGTGVRETQYF,TGTGCCAGCAGCGTAGATCCAGGGACAGGGGTTAGGGAGACCCAGTACTTC
NA,NA,TRBV29-1,TRBJ2-1,CSVEGGGAQFF,TGCAGCGTTGAAGGTGGAGGTGCTCAGTTCTTC
few,NA,TRBV6-2/TRBV6-3,TRBJ2-3,CASSSGTTQIRSTTQYF,TGTGCCAGCAGTTCCGGGACGACACAGATACGCAGTACTACGCAGTATTTT
NA,NA,TRBV28,TRBJ2-7,CASSFIWVSGASYEQYF,TGTGCCAGCAGTTTCATCTGGGTATCCGGGGCCTCCTACGAGCAGTACTTC
NA,TRBD2,TRBV24-1,TRBJ2-1,CATSDRTGTSGRHNEQFF,TGTGCCACCAGTGATCGGACCGGGACTAGCGGGCGACACAATGAGCAGTTCTTC
NA,NA,TRBV9,TRBJ1-3,CASSEGTGNTIYF,TGTGCCAGCAGCGAGGGGACGGGAAACACCATATATTTT
many,NA,TRBV7-2,TRBJ2-1,CASSLPPAGEQFF,TGTGCCAGCAGCTTGCCCCCTGCTGGCGAGCAGTTCTTC
NA,NA,TRBV20-1,TRBJ2-4,CSAKSGAFAKNIQYF,TGCAGTGCTAAATCCGGGGCTTTCGCCAAAAACATTCAGTACTTC
NA,TRBD1,TRBV13,TRBJ2-4,CASSTGQKNIQYF,TGTGCCAGCAGCACGGGACAGAAAAACATTCAGTACTTC
NA,NA,TRBV7-9,TRBJ2-4,CASSPRGENIQYF,TGTGCCAGCAGCCCTCGGGGAGAAAACATTCAGTACTTC
few,NA,TRBV20-1,TRBJ2-7,CSAPTAVSYEQYF,TGCAGTGCCCCCACGGCTGTCTCCTACGAGCAGTACTTC
few,NA,TRBV29-1,TRBJ2-2,CSVQSPGELFF,TGCAGCGTCCAGTCACCCGGGGAGCTGTTTTTT
NA,TRBD1,TRBV7-9,TRBJ2-7,CASSLAGTGAEQYF,TGTGCCAGCAGCTTAGCAGGGACAGGGGCCGAGCAGTACTTC
NA,NA,TRBV3-1,TRBJ2-1,CASSQETSYEQFF,TGTGCCAGCAGCCAAGAAACCAGCTATGAGCAGTTCTTC
few,NA,TRBV23-1,TRBJ2-7,CASSQSQPTYEQYF,TGCGCCAGCAGTCAATCCCAGCCCACCTACGAGCAGTACTTC
many,TRBD2,TRBV14,TRBJ2-1,CASSHVDPGLAGIRSYNEQFF,TGTGCCAGCAGCCATGTAGACCCGGGACTAGCGGGGATCCGCTCCTACAATGAGCAGTTCTTC
few,NA,TRBV11-2,TRBJ2-7,CASSLTRGGSRYEQYF,TGTGCCAGCAGCTTAACTCGTGGTGGGAGTCGCTACGAGCAGTACTTC
NA,TRBD1,TRBV10-3,TRBJ2-5,CAISGDRETQYF,TGTGCCATCAGCGGGGACAGGGAGACCCAGTACTTC
many,TRBD1,TRBV7-8,TRBJ1-5,CASSLGQGVRQPQHF,TGTGCCAGCAGCTTAGGACAGGGGGTGCGACAGCCCCAGCATTTT
few,NA,TRBV3-1,TRBJ1-6,CASSPTYMGSSPLHF,TGTGCCAGCAGCCCGACGTATATGGGCAGTTCACCCCTCCACTTT
NA,NA,TRBV28,TRBJ2-4,CTSSRQVGGIWLHF,TGTACCAGCAGTAGACAGGTTGGAGGGATCTGGCTGCACTTC
many,NA,TRBV21-1,TRBJ1-5,CASRKGARRKPQHF,TGTGCCAGCAGAAAGGGTGCACGGCGAAAGCCCCAGCATTTT
NA,NA,TRBV5-1,TRBJ2-5,CASSRQGEGVGETQYF,TGCGCCAGCAGCCGCCAGGGCGAGGGTGTAGGGGAGACCCAGTACTTC
NA,NA,TRBV6-1,TRBJ1-1,CASSRARGTEAFF,TGTGCCAGCAGCCGTGCGCGGGGAACTGAAGCTTTCTTT
few,NA,TRBV27,TRBJ2-7,CASSLPRAGSYEQYF,TGTGCCAGCAGTTTACCGAGGGCGGGTTCCTACGAGCAGTACTTC
many,TRBD2,TRBV7-2,TRBJ2-5,CASSTSGNQETQYF,TGTGCCAGCAGCACGAGCGGGAACCAAGAGACCCAGTACTTC